This T cell receptor (beta chain) was sequenced during a study of T cell clones after liver transplantation. Study details: HCV positivity affected three of eight recipients; the rest lacked autoimmune or viral indications.

Using immunoSEQ multiplex PCR, the repertoire was profiled, and TCRdb retains in-frame clones only, with some absent. The profile shows tens of thousands of clones, 65% to 85% of them singletons. The V end lost 0 bases, the J end lost 2 bases, and 10 bases lay between the germline ends. The CDR3 covers 15 residues. The germline V gene encodes CDR1 MGHRA and CDR2 YSYEKL. Specimen: CD8+ T cells from blood, collected approximately 52 months after liver transplant. The chain has TRBV4-1 and TRBJ1-2; unclear D gene. The clonotype comes from a human patient who received a liver transplant. A subset of T cells may come from the graft donor. CDR3 coding DNA: TGCGCCAGCAGCCAAGAAGGCAGCCGAAACTATGGCTACACCTTC. This gives the protein CASSQEGSRNYGYTF.